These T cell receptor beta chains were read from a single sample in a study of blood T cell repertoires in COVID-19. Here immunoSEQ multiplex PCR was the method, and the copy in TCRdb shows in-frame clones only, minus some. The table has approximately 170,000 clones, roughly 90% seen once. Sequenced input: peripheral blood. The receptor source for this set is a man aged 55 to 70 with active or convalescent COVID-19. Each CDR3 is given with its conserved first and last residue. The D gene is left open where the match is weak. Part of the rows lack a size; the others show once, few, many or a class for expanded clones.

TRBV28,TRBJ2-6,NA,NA,CASSPPRGANVLTF,TGTGCCAGCAGCCCCCCCCGTGGGGCCAACGTCCTGACTTTC
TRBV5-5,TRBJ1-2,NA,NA,CASSLVARARANYGYTF,TGTGCCAGCAGCTTGGTCGCCAGGGCTCGGGCTAACTATGGCTACACCTTC
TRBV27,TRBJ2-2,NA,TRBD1,CASTTRGLVRTGELFF,TGTGCCAGCACCACAAGGGGGCTAGTGCGTACCGGGGAGCTGTTTTTT
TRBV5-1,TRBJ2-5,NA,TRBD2,CASSLGAGAYQETQYF,TGCGCCAGCAGCTTGGGGGCGGGAGCGTATCAAGAGACCCAGTACTTC
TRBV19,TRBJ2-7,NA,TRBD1,CASALSGTGPSYEQYF,TGTGCCAGTGCACTGTCCGGGACAGGGCCCTCCTACGAGCAGTACTTC
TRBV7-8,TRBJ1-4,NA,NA,CASSPRGGRNEKLFF,TGTGCCAGCAGCCCCCGCGGGGGAAGGAATGAAAAACTGTTTTTT
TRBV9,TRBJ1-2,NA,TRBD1,CASSVAQGANYGYTF,TGTGCCAGCAGCGTAGCACAGGGGGCCAACTATGGCTACACCTTC
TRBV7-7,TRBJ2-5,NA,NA,CAISSPRETQYF,TGTGCCATTTCTAGCCCTCGGGAGACCCAGTACTTC
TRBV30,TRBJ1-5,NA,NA,CAWRMGGENQPQHF,TGTGCCTGGAGGATGGGGGGGGAAAATCAGCCCCAGCATTTT
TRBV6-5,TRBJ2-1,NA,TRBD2,CASSPTSGSIDEQFF,TGTGCCAGCAGTCCGACTAGCGGGAGTATCGATGAGCAGTTCTTC
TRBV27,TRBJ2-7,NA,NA,CASSSAIPSYEQYF,TGTGCCAGCAGTTCTGCTATCCCATCCTACGAGCAGTACTTC
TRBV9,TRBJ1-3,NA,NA,CASSAPGNSGNTIYF,TGTGCCAGCAGCGCCCCCGGGAATTCTGGAAACACCATATATTTT
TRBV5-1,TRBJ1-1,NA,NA,CASSFQENTEAFF,TGCGCCAGCAGCTTTCAGGAGAACACTGAAGCTTTCTTT
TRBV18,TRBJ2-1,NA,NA,CASSPRAPEKGEQFF,TGTGCCAGCTCCCCCAGGGCGCCCGAGAAGGGTGAGCAGTTCTTC
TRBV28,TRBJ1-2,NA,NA,CASRPTRGGRSGYTF,TGTGCCAGCAGACCGACTCGGGGGGGCCGATCTGGCTACACCTTC
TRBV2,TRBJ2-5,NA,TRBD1,CASRGTGRWETQYF,TGTGCCAGCAGAGGGACAGGGCGTTGGGAGACCCAGTACTTC
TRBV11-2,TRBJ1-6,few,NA,CASSLDPGDNSPLHF,TGTGCCAGCAGCTTAGACCCGGGGGATAATTCACCCCTCCACTTT
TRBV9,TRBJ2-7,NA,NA,CASSSRVWGEQYF,TGTGCCAGCAGCAGCAGGGTGTGGGGTGAGCAGTACTTC
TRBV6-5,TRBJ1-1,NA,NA,CASSYSWGVGTEAFF,TGTGCCAGCAGTTACTCTTGGGGCGTCGGCACTGAAGCTTTCTTT
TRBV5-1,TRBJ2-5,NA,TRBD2,CASSSPGGPGETQYF,TGCGCCAGCAGCTCACCGGGGGGGCCGGGAGAGACCCAGTACTTC
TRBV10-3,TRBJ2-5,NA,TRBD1,CAITPTGIQETQYF,TGTGCCATCACTCCGACAGGGATCCAAGAGACCCAGTACTTC
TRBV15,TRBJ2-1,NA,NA,CATSRDPGTLYNEQFF,TGTGCCACCAGCAGAGATCCTGGGACACTCTACAATGAGCAGTTCTTC
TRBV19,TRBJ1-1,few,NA,CASSLQVRPMNTEAFF,TGTGCCAGTAGTCTACAGGTTAGGCCGATGAACACTGAAGCTTTCTTT